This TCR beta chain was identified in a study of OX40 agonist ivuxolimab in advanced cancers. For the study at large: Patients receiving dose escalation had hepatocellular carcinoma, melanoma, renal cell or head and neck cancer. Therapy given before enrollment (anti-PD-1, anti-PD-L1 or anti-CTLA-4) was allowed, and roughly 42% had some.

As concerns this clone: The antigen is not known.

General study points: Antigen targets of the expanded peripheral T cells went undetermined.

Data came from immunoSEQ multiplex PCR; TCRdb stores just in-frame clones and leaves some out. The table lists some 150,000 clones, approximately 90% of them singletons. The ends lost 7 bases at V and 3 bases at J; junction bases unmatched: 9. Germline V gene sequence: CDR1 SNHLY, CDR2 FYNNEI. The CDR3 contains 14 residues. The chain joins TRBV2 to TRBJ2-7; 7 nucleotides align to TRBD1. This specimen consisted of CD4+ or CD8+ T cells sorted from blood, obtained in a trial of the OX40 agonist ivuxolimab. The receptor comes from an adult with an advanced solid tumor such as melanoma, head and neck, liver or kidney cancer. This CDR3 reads CASTLTGIFYEQYF. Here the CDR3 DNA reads TGTGCCAGCACCCTGACAGGGATCTTCTACGAGCAGTACTTC. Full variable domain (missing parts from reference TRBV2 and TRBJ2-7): EPEVTQTPSHQVTQMGQEVILRCVPISNHLYFYWYRQILGQKVEFLVSFYNNEISEKSEIFDDQFSVERPDGSNFTLKIRSTKLEDSAMYFCASTLTGIFYEQYFGPGTRLTVT.